The rows below give T cell receptor beta chains drawn from one sample of a study of shared clonotypes between healthy human individuals. Profiling relied on immunoSEQ multiplex PCR, and the TCRdb table lists in-frame clones only, not all of them. The sample lists roughly 2,000,000 clones, roughly 94% occurring once. What was sequenced was naive CD8+ T cells sorted from blood. These receptors all come from a man younger than 30 in good health. CDR3s include the opening cysteine and the closing phenylalanine or tryptophan. A D gene is named only where the DNA matches it firmly. Clone size, where shown, is once, few, many, or a class for clones that have expanded.

size	V	D	J	CDR3	DNA
.	TRBV27	TRBD1	TRBJ1-2	CASSLRGLGYGYTF	TGTGCCAGCAGTTTAAGGGGGCTGGGCTATGGCTACACCTTC
.	TRBV27	.	TRBJ2-7	CASSPGASYEQYF	TGTGCCAGCAGTCCAGGGGCCTCCTACGAGCAGTACTTC
.	TRBV30	.	TRBJ1-2	CAWSVSPYGYTF	TGTGCCTGGAGTGTTAGCCCCTACGGCTACACCTTC
.	TRBV27	TRBD1	TRBJ1-1	CASSTTGGHLAFF	TGTGCCAGCAGCACGACAGGGGGGCACTTAGCTTTCTTT
.	TRBV9	.	TRBJ1-1	CASSVGWQGYSNTEAFF	TGTGCCAGCAGCGTAGGTTGGCAGGGATATTCGAACACTGAAGCTTTCTTT
.	TRBV19	TRBD2	TRBJ2-3	CASSIGYLSGGTDTQYF	TGTGCCAGTAGTATCGGCTACCTTAGCGGGGGCACAGATACGCAGTATTTT
once	TRBV4-1	.	TRBJ2-7	CASSQGVPGPYEQYF	TGCGCCAGCAGCCAAGGGGTACCGGGTCCTTACGAGCAGTACTTC
once	TRBV29-1	.	TRBJ2-2	CSGWDVNTGELFF	TGCAGCGGCTGGGACGTGAACACCGGGGAGCTGTTTTTT
.	TRBV27	.	TRBJ2-3	CASSLSGHNTDTQYF	TGTGCCAGCAGTTTATCGGGACACAACACAGATACGCAGTATTTT
.	TRBV19	TRBD1	TRBJ2-7	CASSRTGTGNYEQYF	TGTGCCAGTAGTAGAACCGGGACAGGGAACTACGAGCAGTACTTC
.	TRBV5-6	TRBD2	TRBJ2-1	CASSDGTSGYNEQFF	TGTGCCAGCAGCGATGGGACTAGCGGCTACAATGAGCAGTTCTTC
.	TRBV6-1	TRBD2	TRBJ2-1	CASSELVDGGGPSDEQFF	TGTGCCAGCAGTGAATTAGTAGACGGGGGAGGGCCCTCGGATGAGCAGTTCTTC
.	TRBV5-6	.	TRBJ2-3	CASSLDRDTQYF	TGTGCCAGCAGCTTGGACAGGGACACGCAGTATTTT